The 32 T cell receptor beta chains given below trace back to one sample, sequenced in a study of cytomegalovirus exposure and HLA in healthy donors. The PCR employed 60 Vbeta primers together with 13 Jbeta primers. Repertoires were generated with immunoSEQ multiplex PCR, while TCRdb's copy carries only in-frame clones and drops some. The data contain approximately 200,000 clones, more than 75% of them seen just once; the ten biggest clones take up around 1.4%. Sample: PBMCs. The source of these receptors is a human donor in good health.

This clone was picked up a small number of times. The J gene is TRBJ2-1, the V gene TRBV12-5; D gene ambiguous. Germline V gives CDR1 LGHNT, CDR2 FRNRAP. The CDR3 spans 12 residues. The germline V and J ends were trimmed by 5 bases and 4 bases, with 6 bases remaining between them. As DNA, the CDR3 is TGTGCTAGTGGTCCTAGTTACAATGAGCAGTTCTTC. Residues: CASGPSYNEQFF.

The chain recombines TRBV7-9 with TRBJ2-2; 7 bases map to TRBD2. The CDR3 covers 12 residues. J was trimmed by 4 bases and V by 11 bases; bases with no gene match: 4. Germline V lookup: CDR1 SEHNR, CDR2 FQNEAQ (reference sequence). The CDR3 nucleotides are TGTGCCGGGGGGGTGCTCACCGGGGAGCTGTTTTTT. Encoded protein: CAGGVLTGELFF.

The chain recombines TRBV30 with TRBJ2-1; 9 nucleotides line up with TRBD2. Looked up from germline, CDR1 is GTSNPN and CDR2 is SVGIG (reference sequence). The V gene end was trimmed by 3 bases and the J gene end by 5 bases; junction bases not matched to a gene: 5. The CDR3 spans 14 residues. The CDR3 loop reads CAWSGLALDNEQFF. In nucleotides, the CDR3 is TGTGCCTGGAGCGGACTAGCGTTAGACAATGAGCAGTTCTTC. Based on the CDR3 plus reference TRBV30 and TRBJ2-1, the full variable domain is SQTIHQWPATLVQPVGSPLSLECTVEGTSNPNLYWYRQAAGRGLQLLFYSVGIGQISSEVPQNLSASRPQDRQFILSSKKLLLSDSGFYLCAWSGLALDNEQFFGPGTRLTVL.

The rearrangement uses TRBV29-1 and TRBJ2-5, with a weak D call TRBD1 (5 bases). Germline CDR1 SQVTM, CDR2 ANQGSEA. The CDR3 covers 13 residues. Trimming stripped 4 bases from V and 5 bases from J, with 14 bases between. CDR3 region: CSVGQTVGETQYF. In DNA, the CDR3 is TGCAGCGTTGGTCAGACAGTGGGGGAGACCCAGTACTTC.

The chain couples TRBV20-1 to TRBJ2-7, with D unresolved. CDR3 length equals 11 residues. V dropped 6 bases and J dropped 0 bases, with 6 bases sitting between them. Per germline, CDR1 DFQATT and CDR2 SNEGSKA (reference sequence). As DNA, the CDR3 is TGCAGTGCAACCTACTCCTACGAGCAGTACTTC. Translation gives CSATYSYEQYF.

V gene TRBV7-8 combines with J gene TRBJ1-1; possible D gene TRBD1, 5 bases. Trimming stripped 5 bases from V and 3 bases from J, with 31 bases between. The CDR3 sequence is 20 residues long. Germline CDR1 SGHVS, CDR2 FQNEAQ. CDR3 sequence reads: CASSPTPPFKSWPGDTEAFF. CDR3 DNA: TGTGCCAGCAGCCCGACACCACCGTTTAAGAGTTGGCCGGGGGACACTGAAGCTTTCTTT.

The chain has TRBV7-9 and TRBJ2-5, with 15 positions matching TRBD2. The V gene's germline CDR1 is SEHNR and CDR2 FQNEAQ (reference sequence). With V trimmed by 5 bases and J by 4 bases, 8 bases remained unmatched. This CDR3 spans 17 amino acids. CDR3: CASSRGLAGGGSETQYF. DNA for the CDR3: TGTGCCAGCAGCCGGGGACTAGCGGGAGGAGGATCAGAGACCCAGTACTTC.

The chain is built from TRBV7-2 and TRBJ2-3; TRBD2 matches at 11 bases. This CDR3 is 18 amino acids long. Trimming cost V 3 bases and J 2 bases; bases outside gene matches: 10. Germline CDR1 and CDR2: SGHTA and FQGNSA. CDR3 DNA: TGTGCCAGCAGCTTTAAAGCTAGCGGGAGGTGGTACACAGATACGCAGTATTTT. Protein: CASSFKASGRWYTDTQYF.

This chain uses TRBV10-3 with TRBJ1-1, with D possibly being TRBD1 (6 bases). CDR1 and CDR2 (germline): ENHRY, SYGVKD. V was clipped by 4 bases and J by 4 bases, with 13 bases between them. The CDR3 totals 14 residues. CDR3 DNA sequence: TGTGCCATCAGTGCAGAACAGGGAATCACTGAAGCTTTCTTT. It encodes CAISAEQGITEAFF.

This clone was recorded only once. This chain links TRBV7-9 with TRBJ1-2; D might be TRBD1 (5 bases). V was trimmed by 6 bases and J by 5 bases, leaving 10 bases between them. This CDR3 has 12 residues. Germline CDR1 SEHNR, CDR2 FQNEAQ (reference sequence). The CDR3 sequence is CASSTGGYGYTF. The CDR3 bases are TGTGCCAGCAGTACGGGGGGTTATGGCTACACCTTC.

This rearrangement joins TRBV4-1 to TRBJ2-7; D may be TRBD2 (6 bases). Trimming removed 0 bases from V and 7 bases from J, with 19 bases in between. From germline, CDR1 is MGHRA and CDR2 YSYEKL. This CDR3 is built from 16 residues. The CDR3 is CASSQEGAGFPREQYF. The CDR3 DNA is TGCGCCAGCAGCCAAGAAGGGGCGGGATTCCCTCGAGAGCAGTACTTC.

The chain employs TRBV27 and TRBJ2-2; no definite D call. Per the germline V gene, CDR1 is MNHEY and CDR2 is SMNVEV (reference sequence). The CDR3 covers 12 residues. V was trimmed by 2 bases and J by 7 bases, leaving 5 bases between them. The CDR3, as DNA: TGTGCCAGCAGTTTAATAGTCGGGGAGCTGTTTTTT. This sequence encodes CASSLIVGELFF.

The J gene is TRBJ2-7, the V gene TRBV6-6, with 14 bases aligning to TRBD2. The trim removed 8 bases at V and 4 bases at J, leaving 7 bases unmatched. The germline CDR1 and CDR2 sequences are MNHNY and SVGAGI (reference sequence). The CDR3 length is 15 residues. CDR3 in amino acids: CASFAGLAGAYEQYF. CDR3 sequence (DNA): TGTGCCAGCTTCGCGGGACTAGCGGGGGCTTACGAGCAGTACTTC.

The chain is built from TRBV28 and TRBJ1-4; D not certain. The CDR3 spans 14 residues. The V gene lost 7 bases and the J gene lost 5 bases, with 14 bases spanning the gap. CDR1 and CDR2 from the germline V gene are MDHEN and SYDVKM. CDR3 sequence: CASTPPTRNEKLFF. Written as DNA, the CDR3 is TGTGCCAGCACCCCACCGACACGGAATGAAAAACTGTTTTTT.

The V gene is TRBV28, the J gene TRBJ2-7, with 7 bases that match TRBD2. Germline V gives CDR1 MDHEN, CDR2 SYDVKM. V gave up 7 bases and J gave up 3 bases; unmatched junction bases: 12. The CDR3 is 15 residues long. CDR3 sequence reads: CASNPLAEGIYEQYF. Here the CDR3 DNA reads TGTGCCAGCAATCCTCTAGCGGAGGGGATCTACGAGCAGTACTTC.

V usage is TRBV5-6 and J usage is TRBJ2-3, with TRBD2 identical over 7 bases. The V and J ends lost 5 bases and 4 bases, in that order; junction bases with no gene match: 10. Germline assignment: CDR1 SGHDT and CDR2 YYEEEE. The CDR3 contains 15 residues. CDR3 sequence (DNA): TGTGCCAGCAGTCCTGGCGGGACTAATTCAGATACGCAGTATTTT. It encodes CASSPGGTNSDTQYF.

This clone was seen just once. The chain recombines TRBV25-1 with TRBJ2-2; maybe TRBD1 (5 bases). CDR3 length: 16 amino acids. From germline, CDR1 is MGHDK and CDR2 SYGVNS. Between the trimmed V and J ends, which lost 7 bases and 4 bases, there was a span of 19 bases. CDR3 region: CASTDREGARTGELFF. DNA of the CDR3: TGTGCCAGCACTGACCGAGAAGGGGCCCGCACCGGGGAGCTGTTTTTT.

The chain carries TRBV5-1 and TRBJ1-2; D not certain. The germline V and J ends were trimmed by 4 bases and 4 bases, with 14 bases remaining between them. The CDR3 runs 14 residues. Germline loops: CDR1 SGHRS, CDR2 YFSETQ. CDR3 residues: CASSPEAHLYGYTF. The CDR3 DNA reads TGCGCCAGCAGCCCGGAGGCCCACCTCTATGGCTACACCTTC.

This chain links TRBV27 with TRBJ1-1; TRBD1 matches 7 bases. J lost 3 bases, V lost 4 bases, and 8 bases had no gene match. This CDR3 spans 15 amino acids. The germline CDR1 and CDR2 sequences are MNHEY and SMNVEV (reference sequence). This CDR3 reads CASSSRTGLDTEAFF. The CDR3 coding sequence is TGTGCCAGCAGTTCCAGGACAGGTTTGGACACTGAAGCTTTCTTT.

The chain is built from TRBV19 and TRBJ2-7, with 9 bases that match TRBD2. Trimming took 4 bases from V and 2 from J; bases not matched to a gene: 6. From germline, CDR1 is LNHDA and CDR2 SQIVND (reference sequence). The CDR3 contains 15 residues. CDR3 protein: CASSTLAGPTYEQYF. The CDR3 DNA sequence: TGTGCCAGTAGTACACTAGCGGGTCCGACCTACGAGCAGTACTTC.

This chain connects TRBV14 to TRBJ2-1; the D gene is possibly TRBD2 (5 bases). Deletions cut 4 bases from V and 0 bases from J, with 13 bases between. CDR1 and CDR2 (germline): SGHDN, FVKESK. This CDR3 comprises 16 residues. The CDR3 region has the DNA TGTGCCAGCAGCCTCCTCAGCGGATTCTCCTACAATGAGCAGTTCTTC. Its translation is CASSLLSGFSYNEQFF. The full variable domain, rest sourced from reference TRBV14 and TRBJ2-1, is EAGVTQFPSHSVIEKGQTVTLRCDPISGHDNLYWYRRVMGKEIKFLLHFVKESKQDESGMPNNRFLAERTGGTYSTLKVQPAELEDSGVYFCASSLLSGFSYNEQFFGPGTRLTVL.

The chain joins TRBV25-1 to TRBJ2-5; D is unclear. The CDR3 is 14 residues long. Trimming took 2 bases from V and 4 from J, leaving 11 bases between them. Germline-derived CDR1 and CDR2 are MGHDK and SYGVNS. The chain's CDR3 is CASSEPLGGETQYF. CDR3 DNA: TGTGCCAGCAGTGAACCCCTAGGTGGAGAGACCCAGTACTTC.

With regard to this clone: Mismatch with germline at one junction end may stem from a read error. V and J are TRBV7-8 and TRBJ2-5; possibly TRBD2 for D (5 bases). From germline, CDR1 is SGHVS and CDR2 FQNEAQ. The CDR3 spans 13 residues. This CDR3 is CASSSRDQGTQYF. The CDR3 region has the DNA TGTGCCAGCAGCTCCCGGGATCAAGGGACCCAGTACTTC.

The rearrangement links TRBV9 to TRBJ2-2; 7 bases agree with TRBD2. V trimming: 4 bases; J trimming: 1 base; junction bases outside the gene matches: 7. The CDR3 is 16 amino acids. From germline, CDR1 is SGDLS and CDR2 YYNGEE. CDR3 protein: CASSSQGGGNTGELFF. The DNA of the CDR3 is TGTGCCAGCAGCTCCCAGGGCGGGGGGAACACCGGGGAGCTGTTTTTT.

The rearrangement links TRBV29-1 to TRBJ2-3, with 12 bases aligning to TRBD1. CDR1 is SQVTM and CDR2 is ANQGSEA in the germline V gene. Trimming took 3 bases from V and 2 from J; bases not matched to a gene: 3. The CDR3 contains 15 residues. The DNA for the CDR3 is TGCAGCGTTGAGGGGACAGGGGGCAACACAGATACGCAGTATTTT. It is translated as CSVEGTGGNTDTQYF.

The gene calls are TRBV6-6 and TRBJ1-2; 11 nucleotides match TRBD1. CDR3 length equals 15 residues. Trimming at V came to 4 bases and at J to 5 bases, leaving 6 bases not matched to a gene. Germline V gene sequence: CDR1 MNHNY, CDR2 SVGAGI (reference sequence). CDR3 loop: CASSSPDRGPYGYTF. CDR3 DNA: TGTGCCAGCAGTTCCCCGGACAGGGGGCCTTATGGCTACACCTTC.

This chain joins TRBV5-4 and TRBJ2-2; possibly TRBD2 for D (6 bases). CDR3 length: 20 residues. Per germline, CDR1 SGHNT and CDR2 YYREEE (reference sequence). V shed 3 bases and J shed 4 bases, with 28 bases lying between them. The CDR3 bases are TGTGCCAGCAGCTCCCCCATGGGATTGGTTGGCGGGGTTACCACCGGGGAGCTGTTTTTT. Translating gives CASSSPMGLVGGVTTGELFF.

V and J are TRBV18 and TRBJ1-2; tentative D call: TRBD1 (6 bases). The CDR3 has 14 residues. V lost 2 bases to trimming and J lost 7 bases, with 14 bases between them. Germline assignment: CDR1 KGHSH and CDR2 LQKENI. CDR3 residues: CASSPGAGAFGYTF. CDR3 sequence (DNA): TGTGCCAGCTCACCAGGAGCGGGGGCCTTTGGCTACACCTTC.

This clone was observed a few times. This sequence joins TRBV6-1 and TRBJ1-2, with a weak D call TRBD1 (6 bases). CDR3 length: 13 residues. The germline V gene encodes CDR1 MNHNS and CDR2 SASEGT. Deletions cut 4 bases from V and 6 bases from J, with 12 bases between. DNA for the CDR3: TGTGCCAGCAGTGTGCTACAGGGAGATGGCTACACCTTC. Protein sequence: CASSVLQGDGYTF.

The chain employs TRBV6-1 and TRBJ2-1; possible D gene TRBD2, 5 bases. This CDR3 contains 17 residues. Trimming took 3 bases from V and 0 from J, leaving 15 bases between them. Germline CDR1 and CDR2: MNHNS and SASEGT. The CDR3 spells CASSDGLGAVSYNEQFF. The CDR3 coding sequence is TGTGCCAGCAGTGATGGTCTGGGAGCGGTCTCCTACAATGAGCAGTTCTTC.

J is TRBJ2-1 and V is TRBV13, with D maybe TRBD2 (5 bases). Deletions cut 0 bases from V and 11 bases from J, with 11 bases between. Germline CDR1 PRHDT, CDR2 FYEKMQ (reference sequence). CDR3 length: 13 residues. CDR3 amino acids: CASSLGHSGKQFF. In DNA form, the CDR3 reads TGTGCCAGCAGCTTAGGCCACTCGGGGAAGCAGTTCTTC.

V gene TRBV5-4 combines with J gene TRBJ1-2, with TRBD1 identical over 7 bases. V shed 0 bases and J 6 bases; nucleotides not matched to a gene: 2. This CDR3 is built from 13 residues. The germline V gene encodes CDR1 SGHNT and CDR2 YYREEE (reference sequence). CDR3 in amino acids: CASSLEGAHGYTF. The CDR3 DNA reads TGTGCCAGCAGCTTGGAGGGGGCGCATGGCTACACCTTC.